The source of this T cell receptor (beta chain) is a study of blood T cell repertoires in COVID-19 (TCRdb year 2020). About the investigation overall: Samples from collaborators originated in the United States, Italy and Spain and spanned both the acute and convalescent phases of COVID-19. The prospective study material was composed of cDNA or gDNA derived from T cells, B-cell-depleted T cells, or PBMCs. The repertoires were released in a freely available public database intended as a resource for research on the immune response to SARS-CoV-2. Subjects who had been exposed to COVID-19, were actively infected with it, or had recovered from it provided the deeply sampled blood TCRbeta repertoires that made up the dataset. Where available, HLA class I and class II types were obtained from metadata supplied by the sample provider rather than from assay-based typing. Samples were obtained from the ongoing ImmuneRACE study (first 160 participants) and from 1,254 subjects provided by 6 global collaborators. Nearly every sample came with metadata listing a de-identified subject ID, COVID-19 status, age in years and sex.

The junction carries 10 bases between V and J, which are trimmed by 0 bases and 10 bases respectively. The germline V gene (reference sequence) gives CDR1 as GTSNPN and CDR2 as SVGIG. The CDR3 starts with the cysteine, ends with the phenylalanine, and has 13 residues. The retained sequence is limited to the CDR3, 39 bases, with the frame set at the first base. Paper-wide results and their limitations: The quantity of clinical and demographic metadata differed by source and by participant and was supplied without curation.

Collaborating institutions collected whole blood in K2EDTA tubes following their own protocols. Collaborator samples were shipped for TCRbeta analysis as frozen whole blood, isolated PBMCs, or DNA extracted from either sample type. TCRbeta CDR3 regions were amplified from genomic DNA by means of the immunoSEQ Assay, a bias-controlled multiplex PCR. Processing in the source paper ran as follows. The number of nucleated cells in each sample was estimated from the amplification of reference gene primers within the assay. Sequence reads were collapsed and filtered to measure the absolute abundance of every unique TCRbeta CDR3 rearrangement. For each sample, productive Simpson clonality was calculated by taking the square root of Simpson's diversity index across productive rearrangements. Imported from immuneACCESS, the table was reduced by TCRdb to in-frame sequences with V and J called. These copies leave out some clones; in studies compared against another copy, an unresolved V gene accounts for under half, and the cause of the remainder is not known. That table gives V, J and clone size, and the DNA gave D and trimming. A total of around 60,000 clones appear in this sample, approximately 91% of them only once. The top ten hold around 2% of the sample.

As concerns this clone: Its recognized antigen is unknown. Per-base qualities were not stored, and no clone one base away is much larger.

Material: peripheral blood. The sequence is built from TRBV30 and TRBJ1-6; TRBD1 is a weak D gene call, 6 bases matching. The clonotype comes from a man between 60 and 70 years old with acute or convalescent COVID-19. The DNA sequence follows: TGTGCCTGGAGTGTACGAGGGGGATCACCCCTCCACTTT. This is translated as CAWSVRGGSPLHF.